This T cell receptor (beta chain) was retrieved from a study of post-analysis software for immune sequencing data. Across the whole study: Patients with relapsing-remitting, secondary progressive and progressive-relapsing multiple sclerosis courses were all represented.

Regarding the study as a whole: A few TRBV segments (TRBV5-6, TRBV5-1 and TRBV20-1 among them) occurred more frequently in patients than in controls. Batch-matched samples strongly co-clustered by F measure. Relative to controls, patients with multiple sclerosis showed significantly lower normalized Chao1 diversity.

Germline V gene sequence: CDR1 ENHRY, CDR2 SYGVKD. V shed 0 bases and J shed 6 bases, with 8 bases lying between them. This CDR3 has 13 amino acids. Every TCR beta cDNA library bore unique molecular identifiers. Out of about 1 to 11 million T cells, about 520,000 cDNA molecules were generated. TCRdb re-called the PCR reads through MiXCR, storing one row per CDR3 protein. Among some 450,000 distinct CDR3 sequences listed, nearly 45% were seen once. This clonotype was picked up a small number of times. Its antigen is undetermined. This chain links TRBV10-3 with TRBJ1-2, with D tentatively TRBD1 (5 bases). The specimen was blood. The source of this sequence is a girl between 10 and 17 years old with multiple sclerosis. In DNA form, the CDR3 reads TGTGCCATCAGTGAGTCGGGGGAAGATGGCTACACCTTC. This encodes CAISESGEDGYTF.